The clone carrying this T cell receptor (beta chain) has at least ten counts. The J segment lost 4 bases and the V segment lost 9 bases, leaving 10 bases of the junction unmatched. The CDR3 contains 14 residues. Per germline, CDR1 MNHEY and CDR2 SMNVEV (reference sequence). Study processing details: Estimates of nucleated cell counts were drawn from the amplification of reference gene primers. Clones were sequenced by immunoSEQ multiplex PCR, and TCRdb holds only the in-frame ones, with some missing. That table furnishes V, J and clone size, whereas the DNA furnished D and trimming. The sample records 300,000 to 350,000 clones, around four fifths being singletons. This record belongs to a study of blood T cell repertoires in COVID-19. Whole-study context: The origin of the acute and convalescent COVID-19 samples was the United States, Italy and Spain. T cells, B-cell-depleted T cells, or PBMCs provided the cDNA or gDNA that served as material.

This chain uses TRBV27 with TRBJ2-5; 8 bases agree with TRBD1. Sequencing was performed on peripheral blood. This TCR derives from a man aged 25-40 years with active or convalescent COVID-19. The DNA of the CDR3 is TGTGCCAGTAACTTCCAGGGGGCTGGAGAGACCCAGTACTTC. This gives the protein CASNFQGAGETQYF.